Each of the 28 T cell receptor beta chains below was sequenced from the same sample in a study of T cell changes during pregnancy in multiple sclerosis. The table came from immunoSEQ multiplex PCR; TCRdb's copy has only in-frame clones and leaves some out. The sample lists more than 30,000 clones, approximately 90% occurring once. The source was CD8+ T cells from peripheral blood mononuclear cells, collected in the first trimester of pregnancy. The source of these receptors is a female donor with multiple sclerosis, enrolled in a pregnancy study.

The chain couples TRBV7-8 to TRBJ1-1; no reliable D call. With 1 base removed from V and 6 bases from J, the gap between germline ends came to 9 bases. Germline V gives CDR1 SGHVS, CDR2 FQNEAQ. This CDR3 comprises 13 residues. The CDR3 is CASSLGMGAEAFF. As DNA, the CDR3 is TGTGCCAGCAGCTTAGGCATGGGCGCTGAAGCTTTCTTT.

The chain employs TRBV9 and TRBJ1-5, with 7 nucleotides matching TRBD1. The trim removed 3 bases at V and 3 bases at J, leaving 6 bases unmatched. This CDR3 spans 15 amino acids. Germline loops: CDR1 SGDLS, CDR2 YYNGEE. The CDR3 region has the DNA TGTGCCAGCAGCGCTGCGGGACAGATCAATCAGCCCCAGCATTTT. This encodes CASSAAGQINQPQHF.

CDR3 in amino acids: CASSLEQGASEQYF. DNA for the CDR3: TGTGCCAGCAGCTTAGAACAGGGGGCTTCCGAGCAGTACTTC. The V gene is TRBV11-3, the J gene TRBJ2-7, with 9 positions matching TRBD1. The trim removed 0 bases at V and 6 bases at J, leaving 3 bases unmatched. The CDR3 totals 14 residues. CDR1 and CDR2 (germline): SGHNT, YENEEA.

This chain links TRBV28 with TRBJ1-4; 7 nucleotides agree with TRBD1. Germline CDR1 reads MDHEN; CDR2 reads SYDVKM. The CDR3 covers 14 residues. With 3 bases clipped from V and 8 bases from J, the junction kept 6 bases outside the gene matches. DNA of the CDR3: TGTGCCAGCAGTTTTCGACAGGGCGGCGAAAAACTGTTTTTT. Translating it yields CASSFRQGGEKLFF.

The V call is TRBV27, the J call TRBJ1-1; 9 nucleotides match TRBD1. The germline V gene encodes CDR1 MNHEY and CDR2 SMNVEV (reference sequence). V dropped 6 bases and J dropped 6; count of bases not matched to a gene: 11. The CDR3 contains 15 residues. CDR3 nucleotides: TGTGCCAGCAGACCCTACCCCGGGACAGGGTCTGAAGCTTTCTTT. It codes for CASRPYPGTGSEAFF.

The chain carries TRBV5-6 and TRBJ2-5; D uncertain. The ends were cut back, 0 bases at V and 0 bases at J, with 9 bases in the middle. Germline-derived CDR1 and CDR2 are SGHDT and YYEEEE. This CDR3 has 15 residues. In DNA, the CDR3 is TGTGCCAGCAGCTTGGGAAATGACAACCAAGAGACCCAGTACTTC. Its protein is CASSLGNDNQETQYF.

J is TRBJ2-4 and V is TRBV15; 11 bases fit TRBD2. V lost 4 bases to trimming and J lost 9 bases; unmatched junction nucleotides: 11. CDR3 length equals 16 residues. Germline V gene sequence: CDR1 LNHNV, CDR2 YYDKDF (reference sequence). CDR3 protein: CATSTTPRLAGSIQYF. For the CDR3, the DNA is TGTGCCACCAGCACCACTCCCCGACTAGCGGGAAGCATTCAGTACTTC.

V usage is TRBV9 and J usage is TRBJ1-6; TRBD1 might be the D (5 bases). Looked up from germline, CDR1 is SGDLS and CDR2 is YYNGEE. V was pared by 5 bases and J by 9 bases, with 18 bases between. The CDR3 has 15 residues. The CDR3 bases are TGTGCCAGCAGTGGAACGGGGGACTTCGCTTCACCCCTCCACTTT. It specifies CASSGTGDFASPLHF.

J is TRBJ1-1 and V is TRBV6-5; no reliable D call. CDR1 and CDR2 (germline): MNHEY, SVGAGI. V shed 6 bases and J shed 4 bases, with 12 bases lying between them. The length of the CDR3 is 13 residues. CDR3 protein: CASRIDMGTEAFF. CDR3 sequence (DNA): TGTGCCAGCAGAATCGACATGGGCACTGAAGCTTTCTTT.

The gene calls are TRBV19 and TRBJ2-3; no clear D. This CDR3 is built from 13 residues. In germline, CDR1 is LNHDA, CDR2 SQIVND (reference sequence). The V end was cut by 6 bases, the J end by 1 base, with 8 bases between. For the CDR3, the DNA is TGTGCCAGTAGGGCAGGTGGCACAGATACGCAGTATTTT. It codes for CASRAGGTDTQYF.

The rearrangement uses TRBV6-5 and TRBJ1-5; 7 positions agree with TRBD1. The V segment lost 4 bases and the J segment 4 bases; nucleotides outside the gene matches: 7. Germline V gene lookup returns CDR1 MNHEY and CDR2 SVGAGI. The CDR3 spans 15 residues. The CDR3 loop reads CASSFTGALNQPQHF. DNA for the CDR3: TGTGCCAGCAGTTTTACAGGGGCGCTAAATCAGCCCCAGCATTTT.

The genes are TRBV19 and TRBJ1-2; maybe TRBD1 (5 bases). This CDR3 is built from 15 residues. With 7 bases removed from V and 3 bases from J, the gap between germline ends came to 18 bases. CDR1 and CDR2 (germline): LNHDA, SQIVND (reference sequence). The CDR3 sequence is CASTPGEGLDYGYTF. The CDR3 nucleotides are TGTGCCAGTACCCCCGGGGAGGGGTTGGACTATGGCTACACCTTC.

The CDR3: CASSQEPGGVVNEQFF. CDR3 sequence (DNA): TGCGCCAGCAGCCAAGAACCAGGAGGGGTGGTAAATGAGCAGTTCTTC. The V gene is TRBV4-1, the J gene TRBJ2-1; TRBD2 is a possible D gene (6 bases). Between the trimmed V and J ends, which lost 0 bases and 7 bases, there was a span of 16 bases. Germline V gene sequence: CDR1 MGHRA, CDR2 YSYEKL. The CDR3 runs 16 residues.

The V call is TRBV2, the J call TRBJ2-7; TRBD1 aligns across 9 bases. With 2 bases clipped from V and 0 bases from J, the junction kept 14 bases outside the gene matches. Germline loops: CDR1 SNHLY, CDR2 FYNNEI. The CDR3 runs to 19 residues. The CDR3 loop is CASSEPTTGGIALSYEQYF. CDR3 bases: TGTGCCAGCAGTGAACCAACGACAGGGGGTATAGCTCTCTCCTACGAGCAGTACTTC.

The chain joins TRBV29-1 to TRBJ2-7; tentative D call: TRBD1 (6 bases). The V end lost 5 bases, the J end lost 7 bases, and 18 bases lay between the germline ends. This CDR3 has 13 amino acids. Per germline, CDR1 SQVTM and CDR2 ANQGSEA. CDR3 sequence reads: CSVLGTRTFEQYF. As DNA, the CDR3 is TGCAGCGTTCTCGGGACACGGACCTTTGAGCAGTACTTC.

The chain employs TRBV9 and TRBJ1-3; D remains ambiguous. The V end lost 3 bases, the J end lost 2 bases, and 9 bases lay between the germline ends. The germline V gene has CDR1 SGDLS and CDR2 YYNGEE. The CDR3 has 14 residues. The CDR3 bases are TGTGCCAGCAGCGACCGAGTACCTGGAAACACCATATATTTT. This translates into CASSDRVPGNTIYF.

The rearrangement uses TRBV6-5 and TRBJ2-5, with 8 bases identical to TRBD1. The germline CDR1 and CDR2 sequences are MNHEY and SVGAGI. The V and J ends lost 6 bases and 5 bases, in that order; junction bases with no gene match: 8. CDR3 length: 14 amino acids. The CDR3 is CASRLRGRLETQYF. CDR3 DNA sequence: TGTGCCAGCAGACTCAGGGGGCGCTTGGAGACCCAGTACTTC.

The chain carries TRBV5-4 and TRBJ1-2; D might be TRBD1 (5 bases). V lost 0 bases and J lost 5, with 8 bases in between. CDR1 and CDR2 (germline): SGHNT, YYREEE (reference sequence). The CDR3 contains 13 residues. This CDR3 reads CASSLEQGYGYTF. The DNA for the CDR3 is TGTGCCAGCAGCTTGGAGCAGGGTTATGGCTACACCTTC.

The gene calls are TRBV9 and TRBJ1-2, with D possibly TRBD1 on 5 matching bases. This CDR3 has 15 amino acids. Trimming removed 4 bases from V and 6 bases from J, with 19 bases in between. CDR1 and CDR2 (germline): SGDLS, YYNGEE. CDR3 amino acids: CASSHAGPTADGYTF. CDR3 in DNA: TGTGCCAGCAGCCATGCGGGGCCCACGGCGGATGGCTACACCTTC.

The J gene is TRBJ1-2, the V gene TRBV19, with a tentative D call TRBD1 (5 bases). The V and J ends lost 1 base and 2 bases respectively, with 8 bases between them. CDR1 is LNHDA and CDR2 is SQIVND in the germline V gene (reference sequence). CDR3 length: 14 residues. The CDR3 is CASSIVRQNYGYTF. CDR3 nucleotide sequence: TGTGCCAGTAGTATAGTGAGACAGAACTATGGCTACACCTTC.

The chain uses TRBV5-6 and TRBJ1-5, with D possibly being TRBD1 (6 bases). The V end lost 1 base, the J end lost 2 bases, and 16 bases lay between the germline ends. The germline CDR1 and CDR2 sequences are SGHDT and YYEEEE. The CDR3 loop spans 17 amino acids. CDR3 region: CASSLSQGREGNQPQHF. The DNA for the CDR3 is TGTGCCAGCAGCTTGTCACAGGGCCGGGAGGGCAATCAGCCCCAGCATTTT. The complete variable domain, with remaining parts taken from reference TRBV5-6 and TRBJ1-5, reads DAGVTQSPTHLIKTRGQQVTLRCSPKSGHDTVSWYQQALGQGPQFIFQYYEEEERQRGNFPDRFSGHQFPNYSSELNVNALLLGDSALYLCASSLSQGREGNQPQHFGDGTRLSIL.

This sequence joins TRBV6-1 and TRBJ2-5, with TRBD2 matching over 7 bases. CDR3 size: 13 residues. Trimming at V came to 7 bases and at J to 7 bases, leaving 9 bases not matched to a gene. Germline CDR1 reads MNHNS; CDR2 reads SASEGT. The CDR3 is CASTRDYRGTQYF. Written as DNA, the CDR3 is TGTGCCAGCACCCGGGACTATCGGGGGACCCAGTACTTC.

The genes are TRBV7-8 and TRBJ2-7; 8 bases line up with TRBD1. Germline V gene lookup returns CDR1 SGHVS and CDR2 FQNEAQ. The length of the CDR3 is 17 residues. J gave up 9 bases and V 3 bases, and 19 bases lay outside the gene matches. This CDR3 reads CASSFTEGQGPSGWQYF. DNA for the CDR3: TGTGCCAGCAGCTTTACTGAAGGACAGGGCCCATCGGGGTGGCAGTACTTC.

On this clone itself: Different DNA sequences within this sample yield the same CDR3. The J gene is TRBJ2-7, the V gene TRBV4-1; D is undetermined. The CDR3 is 14 amino acids. Germline V CDR1 and CDR2: MGHRA, YSYEKL. Trimming shortened V by 0 bases and J by 6 bases, and 12 bases separated the two germline ends. This chain's CDR3 is CASSQDSRVLEQYF. CDR3 DNA: TGCGCCAGCAGCCAAGATAGTCGGGTCCTCGAGCAGTACTTC.

This clone has a single count. The chain links TRBV19 to TRBJ2-3; 7 bases fit TRBD1. The CDR3 runs 12 residues. Germline values: CDR1 LNHDA, CDR2 SQIVND (reference sequence). V lost 6 bases and J lost 3; bases outside the gene matches: 0. DNA of the CDR3: TGTGCCAGTAGCAGGGGGACAGATACGCAGTATTTT. Translated: CASSRGTDTQYF. Looking up the rest from reference TRBV19 and TRBJ2-3 gives the full variable domain: DGGITQSPKYLFRKEGQNVTLSCEQNLNHDAMYWYRQDPGQGLRLIYYSQIVNDFQKGDIAEGYSVSREKKESFPLTVTSAQKNPTAFYLCASSRGTDTQYFGPGTRLTVL.

This clone has just one count. The rearrangement links TRBV29-1 to TRBJ2-1; D remains ambiguous. V dropped 2 bases and J dropped 9 bases, with 11 bases sitting between them. The length of the CDR3 is 12 residues. From germline, CDR1 is SQVTM and CDR2 ANQGSEA. CDR3 sequence: CSVEKDRSEQFF. The CDR3 DNA reads TGCAGCGTTGAAAAGGATCGGAGTGAGCAGTTCTTC.

This rearrangement joins TRBV9 to TRBJ2-1; 10 positions agree with TRBD2. The CDR3 runs 16 residues. Looked up from germline, CDR1 is SGDLS and CDR2 is YYNGEE. Trimming took 3 bases from V and 9 from J; bases not matched to a gene: 12. Here the CDR3 reads CASSALPSGGAIEQFF. The CDR3, as DNA: TGTGCCAGCAGCGCCCTTCCCAGCGGGGGGGCCATTGAGCAGTTCTTC.

This clone rates as medium-sized. The sample carries other DNA sequences with the same CDR3. CDR3 in amino acids: CASSLSRGGTEAFF. Written as DNA, the CDR3 is TGTGCCAGCAGTTTATCAAGGGGAGGAACTGAAGCTTTCTTT. This rearrangement joins TRBV27 to TRBJ1-1; possible D gene TRBD1, 5 bases. The germline V gene has CDR1 MNHEY and CDR2 SMNVEV (reference sequence). The CDR3 extends over 14 amino acids. Between the trimmed V and J ends, which lost 0 bases and 5 bases, there was a span of 10 bases.